This record covers a single TCR beta chain. As yet, its antigen is unknown. The junction departs from the called germline gene at one end, perhaps through a read error. TCRdb's copy holds only in-frame clones and misses some; the assay was immunoSEQ multiplex PCR. The sample lists around 75,000 clones, roughly 80% occurring once. This CDR3 has 13 residues. Germline CDR1 reads MNHEY; CDR2 reads SMNVEV (reference sequence). The sample belongs to a study of T cell clones after liver transplantation. Turning to the study itself: Standard immunosuppression, with no induction, continued until 12-24 months after transplant. Samples came pre-transplant, pre-randomization before withdrawal, and post-randomization after withdrawal ended.

Findings and limits, study-wide: Donor-reactive sequences fell more than third party-reactive ones, suggesting partial deletion.

The J gene is TRBJ1-2, the V gene TRBV27; D unclear. The input for sequencing was CD4+ T cells from blood, taken 48 months after liver transplant. The receptor's source is a human patient who received a liver transplant. Part of the T cells may come from the graft donor. CDR3 sequence reads: CASGFGRVYGYTF. The CDR3 coding sequence is TGTGCCAGCGGTTTTGGGCGCGTCTATGGCTACACCTTC.